This TCR beta chain was observed in a study of OX40 agonist ivuxolimab in advanced cancers. About the study: The eligibility criteria allowed prior anti-PD-1, anti-PD-L1 or anti-CTLA-4 therapy, and roughly 39% had some.

Blood samples were obtained at baseline, cycle 4 day 1, and cycle 7 day 1. Overall study findings and caveats: Which antigen the expanded peripheral T cells recognized is unknown. Clonal expansion by week 6 occurred in CD4+ and CD8+ blood T cells (at 0.1 to 3.0 mg/kg).

Sequencing used immunoSEQ multiplex PCR; TCRdb keeps in-frame clones, though not all of them. The table has about 74,000 clones, around 84% seen once. CDR1 and CDR2 from the germline V gene are SGHRS and YFSETQ. V lost 2 bases and J lost 2; bases outside the gene matches: 7. CDR3 size: 18 residues. Note on this clone: Antigen specificity is unknown.

This TCR was recovered from an adult with an advanced solid tumor such as melanoma, head and neck, liver or kidney cancer. The chain joins TRBV5-1 to TRBJ2-6, with TRBD1 identical over 10 bases. The material was CD4+ or CD8+ T cells sorted from blood, obtained in a trial of the OX40 agonist ivuxolimab. DNA for the CDR3: TGCGCCAGCAGCTTACAAACCGGGACAGGGGCTGGGGCCAACGTCCTGACTTTC. The encoded protein is CASSLQTGTGAGANVLTF.